This T cell receptor beta chain appears in the sequencing data of a study of T-cell reconstitution after alpha-beta-depleted transplantation in children. The CDR3 is 15 amino acids. V shed 4 bases and J shed 3 bases, with 13 bases lying between them. This clonotype has a handful of counts. What it binds is unknown. Construction of the TCRbeta library involved unique molecular identifiers. One entry per CDR3 protein, called by TCRdb with MiXCR from the PCR reads. The profile shows roughly 790,000 distinct CDR3 sequences, around 15% of them singletons. Overall study results and limits: Newly generated T cells supplied most T-cell counts and diversity one year post-transplant. After transplant, high TCRbeta diversity at day 60 in some patients arose from surviving recipient T cells and thymic progenitors.

This chain joins TRBV12-3 or TRBV12-4 and TRBJ2-1, with D possibly TRBD2 on 6 matching bases. This sequence was found in a male patient between 5 and 17 years old who had a stem cell transplant for acute lymphoblastic leukemia, so the T cells may come from the graft donor. Specimen: PBMCs, mostly from graft donor cells, collected 360 days after TCRalphabeta/CD19-depleted stem cell transplant. Written as DNA, the CDR3 is TGTGCCAGCAGTTCACTAGCAACTCTCTACAATGAGCAGTTCTTC. Encoded protein: CASSSLATLYNEQFF.